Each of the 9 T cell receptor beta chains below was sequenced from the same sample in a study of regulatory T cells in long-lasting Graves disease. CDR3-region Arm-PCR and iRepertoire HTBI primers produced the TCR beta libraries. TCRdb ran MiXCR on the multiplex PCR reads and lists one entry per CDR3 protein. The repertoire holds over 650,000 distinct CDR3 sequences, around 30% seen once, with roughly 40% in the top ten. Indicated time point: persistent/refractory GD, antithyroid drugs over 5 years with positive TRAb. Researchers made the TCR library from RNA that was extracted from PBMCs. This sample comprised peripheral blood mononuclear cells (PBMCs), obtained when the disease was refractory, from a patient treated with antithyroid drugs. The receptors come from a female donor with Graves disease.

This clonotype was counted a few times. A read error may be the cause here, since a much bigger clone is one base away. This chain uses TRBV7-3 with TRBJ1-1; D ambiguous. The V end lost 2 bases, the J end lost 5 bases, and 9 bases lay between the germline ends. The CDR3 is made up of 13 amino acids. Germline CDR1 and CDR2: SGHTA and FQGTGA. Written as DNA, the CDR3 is TGTGCCAGCAGCTTAGGAGGGAAAACTGAAGCTTTCTTT. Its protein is CASSLGGKTEAFF.

CDR3 sequence: CASSLAHGSYEQYF. The CDR3 nucleotides read TGTGCCAGCAGCTTAGCGCACGGATCCTACGAGCAGTACTTC. V usage is TRBV7-6 and J usage is TRBJ2-7; D call uncertain. Trimming shortened V by 0 bases and J by 1 base, and 7 bases separated the two germline ends. The germline V gene has CDR1 SGHVS and CDR2 FNYEAQ. CDR3 length equals 14 residues. The entire variable domain, with the rest obtained from reference TRBV7-6 and TRBJ2-7, is as follows: GAGVSQSPRYKVTKRGQDVALRCDPISGHVSLYWYRQALGQGPEFLTYFNYEAQQDKSGLPNDRFSAERPEGSISTLTIQRTEQRDSAMYRCASSLAHGSYEQYFGPGTRLTVT.

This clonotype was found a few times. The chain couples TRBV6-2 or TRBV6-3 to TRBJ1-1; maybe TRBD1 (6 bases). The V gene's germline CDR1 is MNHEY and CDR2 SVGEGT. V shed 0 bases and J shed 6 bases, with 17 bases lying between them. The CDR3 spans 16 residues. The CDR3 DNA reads TGTGCCAGCAGTTACTCGATAGAGGGACAATCTCCTGAAGCTTTCTTT. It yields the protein CASSYSIEGQSPEAFF.

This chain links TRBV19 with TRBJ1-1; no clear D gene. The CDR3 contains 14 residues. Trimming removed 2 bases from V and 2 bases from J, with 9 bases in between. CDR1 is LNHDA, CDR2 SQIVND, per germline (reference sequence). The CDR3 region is CASSIFEANTEAFF. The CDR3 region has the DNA TGTGCCAGTAGTATATTCGAAGCAAACACTGAAGCTTTCTTT.

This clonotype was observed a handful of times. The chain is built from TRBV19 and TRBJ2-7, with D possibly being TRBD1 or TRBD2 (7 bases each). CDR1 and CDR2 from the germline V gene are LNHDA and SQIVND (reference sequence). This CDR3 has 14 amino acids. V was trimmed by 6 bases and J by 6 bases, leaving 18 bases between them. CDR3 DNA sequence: TGTGCCAGTAGCAGGGGGACTACGACAATCGAGCAGTACTTC. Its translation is CASSRGTTTIEQYF.

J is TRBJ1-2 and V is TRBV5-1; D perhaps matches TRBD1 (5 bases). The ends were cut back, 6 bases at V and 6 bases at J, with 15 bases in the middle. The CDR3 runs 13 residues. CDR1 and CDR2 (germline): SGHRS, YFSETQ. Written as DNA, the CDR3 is TGCGCCAGCACCTATGGGACGCAGGATGGCTACACCTTC. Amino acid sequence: CASTYGTQDGYTF.

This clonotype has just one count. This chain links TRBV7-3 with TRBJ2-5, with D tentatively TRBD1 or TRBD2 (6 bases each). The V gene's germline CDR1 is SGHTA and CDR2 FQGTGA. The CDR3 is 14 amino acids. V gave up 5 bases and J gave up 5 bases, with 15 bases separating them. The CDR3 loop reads CASSAGGGVETQYF. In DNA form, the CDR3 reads TGTGCCAGCAGCGCCGGGGGCGGGGTGGAGACCCAGTACTTC.

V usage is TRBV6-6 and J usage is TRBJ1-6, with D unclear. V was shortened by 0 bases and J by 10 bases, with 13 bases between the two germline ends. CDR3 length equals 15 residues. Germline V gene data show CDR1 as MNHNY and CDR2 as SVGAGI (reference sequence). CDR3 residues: CASSYSVRLGSPLHF. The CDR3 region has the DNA TGTGCCAGCAGTTACTCGGTCAGGTTGGGCTCACCCCTCCACTTT.

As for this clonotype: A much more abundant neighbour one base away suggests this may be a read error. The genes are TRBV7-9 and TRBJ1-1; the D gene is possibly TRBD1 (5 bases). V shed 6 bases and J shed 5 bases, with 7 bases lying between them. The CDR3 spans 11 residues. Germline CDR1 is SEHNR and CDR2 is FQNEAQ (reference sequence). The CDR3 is CASRGLTEAFF. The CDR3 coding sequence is TGTGCCAGCAGGGGGCTAACTGAAGCTTTCTTT.